These 26 T cell receptor beta chains were sequenced from one sample in a study of T-cell reconstitution after alpha-beta-depleted transplantation in children. The authors prepared the TCRbeta library with unique molecular identifiers. MiXCR, run by TCRdb on the PCR reads, gives a single entry per CDR3 protein. The repertoire holds about 250,000 distinct CDR3 sequences, with 20% to 30% as singletons. The sequenced sample was PBMCs, mostly from graft donor cells, obtained 360 days after TCRalphabeta/CD19-depleted stem cell transplant. Source of these receptors: a female patient aged 2-10 years who had a stem cell transplant for congenital amegakaryocytic thrombocytopenia, so the T cells may come from the graft donor.

The genes are TRBV28 and TRBJ1-1; 9 nucleotides align to TRBD1. V trimming: 5 bases; J trimming: 3 bases; junction bases outside the gene matches: 10. The CDR3 covers 16 residues. Germline-derived CDR1 and CDR2 are MDHEN and SYDVKM. The CDR3: CASSLGTGWSDTEAFF. In nucleotides, the CDR3 is TGTGCCAGCAGTCTCGGGACAGGGTGGAGTGACACTGAAGCTTTCTTT.

This clonotype was detected only a few times. This chain links TRBV15 with TRBJ2-7; 8 bases map to TRBD1. J gave up 3 bases and V 0 bases, and 4 bases lay outside the gene matches. Germline V gene data show CDR1 as LNHNV and CDR2 as YYDKDF (reference sequence). The CDR3 is 15 residues long. The CDR3 loop reads CATSRDPDRDYEQYF. The CDR3 nucleotides are TGTGCCACCAGCAGAGATCCGGACAGGGACTACGAGCAGTACTTC.

This clonotype was seen a few times. This chain uses TRBV18 with TRBJ2-1; D perhaps matches TRBD2 (6 bases). V lost 3 bases to trimming and J lost 0 bases, with 12 bases between them. Germline loops: CDR1 KGHSH, CDR2 LQKENI. The CDR3 runs to 16 residues. CDR3 nucleotide sequence: TGTGCCAGCTCACCGTTAGCGGACCTCTCCTACAATGAGCAGTTCTTC. It specifies CASSPLADLSYNEQFF.

The chain employs TRBV12-3 or TRBV12-4 and TRBJ2-3; TRBD1 is a possible D gene (5 bases). Trimming took off 5 bases at V and 4 bases at J, with 13 bases between the two ends. This CDR3 is built from 14 residues. The CDR3 protein is CASSPPQGSDTQYF. Here the CDR3 DNA reads TGTGCCAGCAGTCCCCCCCAGGGATCAGATACGCAGTATTTT.

This clonotype has ten or more counts. The rearrangement links TRBV3-1 to TRBJ2-1; the D gene is possibly TRBD2 (5 bases). CDR1 and CDR2 (germline): LGHDT, YNNKEL (reference sequence). This CDR3 is built from 14 residues. The germline V and J ends were trimmed by 1 base and 6 bases, with 10 bases remaining between them. CDR3 loop: CASSQVGAGNEQFF. Here the CDR3 DNA reads TGTGCCAGCAGCCAAGTTGGTGCGGGCAATGAGCAGTTCTTC.

This clonotype was recorded many times. The chain carries TRBV11-2 and TRBJ2-2; D is ambiguous. CDR3 length: 13 amino acids. Germline CDR1 SGHAT, CDR2 FQNNGV. V was clipped by 0 bases and J by 7 bases, with 6 bases between them. This CDR3 is CASSLDLVGELFF. The CDR3 DNA reads TGTGCCAGCAGCTTAGATTTGGTCGGGGAGCTGTTTTTT.

In this sample, this clonotype turned up a few times. The chain combines TRBV3-1 with TRBJ2-3; no firm D call. V lost 3 bases, J lost 0 bases, and 10 bases lay in between. Looked up from germline, CDR1 is LGHDT and CDR2 is YNNKEL (reference sequence). The CDR3 contains 15 residues. The chain's CDR3 is CASSQVDVSTDTQYF. Here the CDR3 DNA reads TGTGCCAGCAGCCAGGTAGACGTAAGCACAGATACGCAGTATTTT.

This clonotype was seen a few times. One end of the junction fails to match germline, which may point to a read error. The gene calls are TRBV11-2 and TRBJ2-7; unclear D gene. The germline CDR1 and CDR2 sequences are SGHAT and FQNNGV. This CDR3 region has 8 residues. The CDR3 sequence is CASSFYDF. Written as DNA, the CDR3 is TGTGCCAGCAGCTTCTATGACTTC.

The V call is TRBV30, the J call TRBJ1-1; D gene unclear. The CDR3 totals 15 residues. The V gene lost 0 bases and the J gene lost 1 base, with 12 bases spanning the gap. Germline V gives CDR1 GTSNPN, CDR2 SVGIG (reference sequence). CDR3 sequence (DNA): TGTGCCTGGAGTGTACTAGACCGGGGGAACACTGAAGCTTTCTTT. Translating it yields CAWSVLDRGNTEAFF.

The chain links TRBV28 to TRBJ2-1; TRBD2 agrees at 11 bases. The CDR3 spans 14 residues. V was pared by 8 bases and J by 4 bases, with 4 bases of the junction left unmatched. Per the germline V gene, CDR1 is MDHEN and CDR2 is SYDVKM. This CDR3 is CASLTSGTYNEQFF. The CDR3 coding sequence is TGTGCCAGCCTGACTAGCGGGACTTACAATGAGCAGTTCTTC.

This clonotype was counted only a few times. J is TRBJ2-3 and V is TRBV5-1; TRBD2 aligns across 13 bases. V shed 4 bases and J 3 bases; nucleotides not matched to a gene: 11. Germline values: CDR1 SGHRS, CDR2 YFSETQ. There are 18 residues in the CDR3. The CDR3 loop is CASSRSSLAGGLTDTQYF. CDR3 DNA sequence: TGCGCCAGCAGCCGGTCGTCACTAGCGGGGGGGTTAACAGATACGCAGTATTTT.

This clonotype was counted between two and nine times. The V and J genes are TRBV12-3 or TRBV12-4 and TRBJ2-4; 7 positions agree with TRBD1. The CDR3 contains 16 residues. The V segment lost 5 bases and the J segment 6 bases; nucleotides outside the gene matches: 13. The CDR3 sequence: CASSPGTVLALNIQYF. In DNA, the CDR3 is TGTGCCAGCAGTCCCGGGACAGTCCTAGCTTTAAACATTCAGTACTTC.

The chain recombines TRBV6-1 with TRBJ1-2, with D unresolved. Germline values: CDR1 MNHNS, CDR2 SASEGT. The V end was cut by 1 base, the J end by 0 bases, with 9 bases between. This CDR3 is 15 amino acids long. CDR3 amino acids: CASSEGPGPNYGYTF. CDR3 in DNA: TGTGCCAGCAGTGAAGGCCCAGGCCCTAACTATGGCTACACCTTC.

This clonotype appeared a few times. V is TRBV7-6 and J is TRBJ1-5; TRBD1 might be the D (5 bases). Trimming took 3 bases from V and 4 from J, leaving 10 bases between them. This CDR3 is built from 14 residues. Germline-derived CDR1 and CDR2 are SGHVS and FNYEAQ. The CDR3 coding sequence is TGTGCCAGCAGCTTGGGGCAGAAAAATCAGCCCCAGCATTTT. Its protein product is CASSLGQKNQPQHF.

The chain employs TRBV20-1 and TRBJ2-2; the D gene is possibly TRBD2 (6 bases). Per the germline V gene, CDR1 is DFQATT and CDR2 is SNEGSKA (reference sequence). The CDR3 runs to 15 residues. Trimming removed 5 bases at V and 5 bases at J, with 18 bases between. The DNA for the CDR3 is TGCAGTGCTTATTCTTTCGGGAGAGGGACCGGGGAGCTGTTTTTT. Amino acid sequence: CSAYSFGRGTGELFF.

J is TRBJ1-1 and V is TRBV12-3 or TRBV12-4; 7 nucleotides align to TRBD1. Losses at the gene ends were 6 bases for V and 1 base for J; bases not matched to a gene: 11. The CDR3 length is 16 residues. Here the CDR3 reads CASSPLTGTANTEAFF. The CDR3 coding sequence is TGTGCCAGCAGCCCCCTAACCGGGACAGCGAACACTGAAGCTTTCTTT.

This rearrangement joins TRBV4-3 to TRBJ2-1, with TRBD1 identical over 8 bases. This CDR3 contains 14 residues. The ends lost 4 bases at V and 15 bases at J; junction bases unmatched: 14. In germline, CDR1 is LGHNA, CDR2 YSLEER. Written as DNA, the CDR3 is TGCGCCAGCAGCCGCGGACAGGGAGACTCATGGTTGTTCTTC. Its translation: CASSRGQGDSWLFF.

This clonotype was detected a few times. V is TRBV30 and J is TRBJ2-7; TRBD1 is a possible D gene (5 bases). The CDR3 extends over 16 amino acids. The V gene lost 0 bases and the J gene lost 3 bases, with 18 bases spanning the gap. Germline V gene data show CDR1 as GTSNPN and CDR2 as SVGIG (reference sequence). The CDR3 DNA follows: TGTGCCTGGAGTGTACCCGGCAGACAGCTCCACTACGAGCAGTACTTC. Translating it yields CAWSVPGRQLHYEQYF.

The chain couples TRBV12-3 or TRBV12-4 to TRBJ1-5; D uncertain. The V end was cut by 3 bases, the J end by 2 bases, with 8 bases between. CDR3 size: 14 residues. CDR3 sequence: CASSLSSGNQPQHF. As DNA, the CDR3 is TGTGCCAGCAGTTTGAGCAGTGGCAATCAGCCCCAGCATTTT.

The chain is built from TRBV27 and TRBJ2-7; TRBD1 agrees at 7 bases. V was clipped by 3 bases and J by 7 bases; unmatched bases: 9. This CDR3 spans 14 amino acids. Looked up from germline, CDR1 is MNHEY and CDR2 is SMNVEV (reference sequence). This CDR3 is CASSFRTGASEQYF. The CDR3 DNA reads as TGTGCCAGCAGTTTTCGAACAGGGGCTTCGGAGCAGTACTTC.

This clonotype was counted only a few times. The rearrangement joins TRBV11-2 to TRBJ2-4; 9 nucleotides agree with TRBD2. Trimming cost V 5 bases and J 0 bases; bases outside gene matches: 8. This CDR3 has 17 amino acids. Germline V gene sequence: CDR1 SGHAT, CDR2 FQNNGV. CDR3 coding DNA: TGTGCCAGCAGCCCGAGCTTAGCGGGGGTAGCCAAAAACATTCAGTACTTC. Encoded protein: CASSPSLAGVAKNIQYF.

The V call is TRBV12-3 or TRBV12-4, the J call TRBJ2-5; tentative D call: TRBD2 (6 bases). Trimming took 6 bases from V and 5 from J, leaving 13 bases between them. The CDR3 is 13 residues long. The CDR3 bases are TGTGCCAGCAGCCAGACTAGAGCGGAGACCCAGTACTTC. Amino acids: CASSQTRAETQYF.

This CDR3 is CASTREGPGTGELFF. The CDR3 DNA sequence: TGTGCCAGCACTCGGGAGGGGCCGGGCACCGGGGAGCTGTTTTTT. The chain combines TRBV6-2 or TRBV6-3 with TRBJ2-2, with 8 nucleotides matching TRBD2. Losses at the gene ends were 7 bases for V and 4 bases for J; bases not matched to a gene: 8. The CDR3 is 15 residues long. CDR1 is MNHEY, CDR2 SVGEGT, per germline.

The chain has TRBV10-3 and TRBJ2-3; 7 bases align to TRBD1. Germline CDR1 and CDR2: ENHRY and SYGVKD. The CDR3 has 16 amino acids. V lost 2 bases, J lost 3 bases, and 8 bases stayed unmatched. The CDR3 sequence: CAISEVQGVGTDTQYF. As DNA, the CDR3 is TGTGCCATCAGTGAGGTCCAGGGGGTTGGTACAGATACGCAGTATTTT.

The chain is built from TRBV12-3 or TRBV12-4 and TRBJ2-4; no definite D call. V was trimmed by 4 bases and J by 1 base, leaving 8 bases between them. The CDR3 totals 14 residues. The CDR3 DNA is TGTGCCAGCAGTTACCATCTGGCCAAAAACATTCAGTACTTC. As protein: CASSYHLAKNIQYF.

This clonotype was counted a few times. This chain connects TRBV20-1 to TRBJ2-1; the D is unclear. The V end was cut by 0 bases, the J end by 2 bases, with 14 bases between. Germline V gives CDR1 DFQATT, CDR2 SNEGSKA (reference sequence). This CDR3 has 16 residues. The CDR3 DNA follows: TGCAGTGCTAGAGATGGTTGGCGATTTGCCTACAATGAGCAGTTCTTC. It specifies CSARDGWRFAYNEQFF.